What follows are 23 T cell receptor beta chains derived from one specimen sequenced in a study of blood T cell repertoires in COVID-19. Produced via immunoSEQ multiplex PCR; TCRdb's table is partial and in-frame only. The table shows about 170,000 clones, with around two thirds occurring only once. Sequenced material: peripheral blood. The receptors were gathered from a woman of 80 years or more with acute or convalescent COVID-19.

This clone was seen once. The genes are TRBV7-8 and TRBJ2-7; no clear D gene. Germline V gene data show CDR1 as SGHVS and CDR2 as FQNEAQ. The CDR3 covers 17 residues. Trimming removed 1 base from V and 1 base from J, with 17 bases in between. The CDR3, as DNA: TGTGCCAGCAGCTTAGAAGTTCGCAGTTCCCCTTCCTACGAGCAGTACTTC. It translates to CASSLEVRSSPSYEQYF.

The chain carries TRBV19 and TRBJ2-1, with 10 bases lining up with TRBD2. Trimming at V came to 10 bases and at J to 9 bases, leaving 0 bases not matched to a gene. From germline, CDR1 is LNHDA and CDR2 SQIVND (reference sequence). The CDR3 consists of 10 residues. The CDR3 bases are TGTGCCACTAGCGGGGGTGAGCAGTTCTTC. Protein product: CATSGGEQFF.

The V gene is TRBV6-6, the J gene TRBJ2-7; TRBD2 matches at 10 bases. The CDR3 extends over 14 amino acids. Trimming cost V 5 bases and J 7 bases; bases outside gene matches: 8. CDR1 and CDR2 from the germline V gene are MNHNY and SVGAGI (reference sequence). The CDR3: CASSILAGVGEQYF. CDR3 DNA sequence: TGTGCCAGCAGTATCCTAGCGGGAGTGGGTGAGCAGTACTTC.

The V gene is TRBV28, the J gene TRBJ2-1, with TRBD2 matching over 8 bases. With 5 bases clipped from V and 6 bases from J, the junction kept 6 bases outside the gene matches. CDR1 MDHEN and CDR2 SYDVKM come from the germline V gene. The CDR3 has 14 amino acids. The CDR3 DNA reads as TGTGCCAGCAGTCGGGAGGGCGTTGTCAATGAGCAGTTCTTC. Protein: CASSREGVVNEQFF. The full variable domain, with the rest looked up from reference TRBV28 and TRBJ2-1, is DVKVTQSSRYLVKRTGEKVFLECVQDMDHENMFWYRQDPGLGLRLIYFSYDVKMKEKGDIPEGYSVSREKKERFSLILESASTNQTSMYLCASSREGVVNEQFFGPGTRLTVL.

This chain links TRBV18 with TRBJ2-2; maybe TRBD1 (5 bases). CDR3 length: 15 amino acids. Germline values: CDR1 KGHSH, CDR2 LQKENI. Trimming took off 4 bases at V and 4 bases at J, with 13 bases between the two ends. CDR3 region: CASSRGNSPTGELFF. DNA for the CDR3: TGTGCCAGCTCACGGGGCAATTCTCCCACCGGGGAGCTGTTTTTT.

The V and J genes are TRBV18 and TRBJ2-3, with 11 bases lining up with TRBD2. Germline V gene data show CDR1 as KGHSH and CDR2 as LQKENI. Trimming removed 1 base from V and 1 base from J; junction bases left unmatched: 1. The CDR3 length is 16 residues. Here the CDR3 reads CASSPLAGGGTDTQYF. The CDR3 DNA reads as TGTGCCAGCTCACCACTAGCGGGAGGGGGCACAGATACGCAGTATTTT. Full variable domain (outside the CDR3, taken from reference TRBV18 and TRBJ2-3): NAGVMQNPRHLVRRRGQEARLRCSPMKGHSHVYWYRQLPEEGLKFMVYLQKENIIDESGMPKERFSAEFPKEGPSILRIQQVVRGDSAAYFCASSPLAGGGTDTQYFGPGTRLTVL.

This clone was detected once. V is TRBV28 and J is TRBJ2-5, with D perhaps TRBD2 (6 bases). The V gene lost 4 bases and the J gene lost 5 bases, with 20 bases spanning the gap. The CDR3 is 16 amino acids. Germline V lookup: CDR1 MDHEN, CDR2 SYDVKM. The CDR3 nucleotides read TGTGCCAGCAGTTCCCCGGGGGAACTAGGGCGGGAGACCCAGTACTTC. Its translation is CASSSPGELGRETQYF. The full variable domain, rest sourced from reference TRBV28 and TRBJ2-5, is DVKVTQSSRYLVKRTGEKVFLECVQDMDHENMFWYRQDPGLGLRLIYFSYDVKMKEKGDIPEGYSVSREKKERFSLILESASTNQTSMYLCASSSPGELGRETQYFGPGTRLLVL.

The chain employs TRBV7-9 and TRBJ1-1; 8 nucleotides match TRBD1. Per germline, CDR1 SEHNR and CDR2 FQNEAQ (reference sequence). V shed 0 bases and J 2 bases; nucleotides not matched to a gene: 5. The CDR3 contains 16 residues. The CDR3: CASSLAAGGPNTEAFF. The DNA of the CDR3 is TGTGCCAGCAGCTTAGCCGCAGGGGGCCCTAACACTGAAGCTTTCTTT.

This chain links TRBV29-1 with TRBJ2-7, with 10 bases lining up with TRBD2. The germline V gene encodes CDR1 SQVTM and CDR2 ANQGSEA. There are 14 residues in the CDR3. J gave up 0 bases and V 5 bases, and 4 bases lay outside the gene matches. The CDR3 sequence is CSVNLAGVSYEQYF. The CDR3 nucleotides are TGCAGCGTTAACCTAGCGGGAGTCTCCTACGAGCAGTACTTC.

V and J are TRBV7-9 and TRBJ2-1; 11 nucleotides align to TRBD2. Trimming cost V 1 base and J 16 bases; bases outside gene matches: 9. Per the germline V gene, CDR1 is SEHNR and CDR2 is FQNEAQ (reference sequence). This CDR3 has 14 amino acids. CDR3 sequence reads: CASSLGSPTSGVFF. In nucleotides, the CDR3 is TGTGCCAGCAGCTTAGGTTCTCCGACTAGCGGGGTTTTCTTC.

The chain links TRBV6-6 to TRBJ2-2; possibly TRBD1 for D (6 bases). Between the trimmed V and J ends, which lost 9 bases and 7 bases, there was a span of 18 bases. CDR3 length: 14 amino acids. From germline, CDR1 is MNHNY and CDR2 SVGAGI (reference sequence). CDR3 in amino acids: CASLPGHLIGELFF. In nucleotides, the CDR3 is TGTGCCAGTTTACCGGGACATTTAATCGGGGAGCTGTTTTTT.

In DNA form, the CDR3 reads TGTGCCAGCAGCCTCCGGGACCCGTGGGCGGGGTACGAGCAGTACTTC. It translates to CASSLRDPWAGYEQYF. The J gene is TRBJ2-7, the V gene TRBV7-9; D might be TRBD2 (6 bases). This CDR3 is 16 amino acids long. V was clipped by 5 bases and J by 4 bases, with 21 bases between them. Germline CDR1 and CDR2: SEHNR and FQNEAQ (reference sequence).

This rearrangement joins TRBV28 to TRBJ2-7, with 9 bases matching TRBD1. The length of the CDR3 is 13 residues. Trimming removed 6 bases from V and 6 bases from J; junction bases left unmatched: 6. In germline, CDR1 is MDHEN, CDR2 SYDVKM. CDR3 residues: CASSSGQGSEQYF. CDR3 DNA sequence: TGTGCCAGCAGCTCGGGACAGGGCTCCGAGCAGTACTTC.

V is TRBV6-1 and J is TRBJ2-7; D might be TRBD2 (6 bases). This CDR3 region has 18 residues. Germline values: CDR1 MNHNS, CDR2 SASEGT. Trimming removed 1 base at V and 1 base at J, with 20 bases between. The CDR3 DNA is TGTGCCAGCAGTGAAGTCGGTCTACGGGAGTATTGGTCCTACGAGCAGTACTTC. This gives the protein CASSEVGLREYWSYEQYF.

This chain links TRBV19 with TRBJ2-1; TRBD2 matches at 8 bases. V lost 7 bases, J lost 0 bases, and 5 bases stayed unmatched. CDR1 and CDR2 (germline): LNHDA, SQIVND (reference sequence). This CDR3 has 15 residues. This CDR3 is CASTRAGGSYNEQFF. CDR3 DNA: TGTGCCAGTACCCGGGCGGGAGGCTCCTACAATGAGCAGTTCTTC.

The gene calls are TRBV10-1 and TRBJ2-2, with D possibly matching TRBD1 (6 bases). With 6 bases removed from V and 5 bases from J, the gap between germline ends came to 7 bases. The CDR3 spans 12 residues. The germline V gene has CDR1 WNHNN and CDR2 SYGVQD (reference sequence). The CDR3 protein is CASRQGTGELFF. As DNA, the CDR3 is TGCGCCAGCAGACAGGGAACCGGGGAGCTGTTTTTT.

The chain combines TRBV27 with TRBJ1-6; 10 bases match TRBD1. The germline V gene encodes CDR1 MNHEY and CDR2 SMNVEV (reference sequence). V was clipped by 3 bases and J by 7 bases; unmatched bases: 9. The CDR3 covers 17 residues. CDR3 in DNA: TGTGCCAGCAGTTTGGCTCGACAGGGGGCCCCCAATTCACCCCTCCACTTT. It codes for CASSLARQGAPNSPLHF.

The V and J genes are TRBV6-2 or TRBV6-3 and TRBJ2-5; 9 nucleotides align to TRBD2. The ends lost 5 bases at V and 1 base at J; junction bases unmatched: 17. The germline gives CDR1 MNHEY, CDR2 SVGEGT. The CDR3 totals 19 residues. The CDR3, as DNA: TGTGCCAGCAGTCAGCTCCAGGGGCTAGCGGGATCGTCCCAAGAGACCCAGTACTTC. Its translation: CASSQLQGLAGSSQETQYF.

This clone showed up just a few times. At one end the junction does not follow the germline gene, possibly because of a read error. The CDR3 region has the DNA TGTGCCAGCAACACCCAAGGGGGAGATGGAGACACCATATATTTT. Amino acid sequence: CASNTQGGDGDTIYF. This chain uses TRBV9 with TRBJ1-3; TRBD1 is a possible D gene (6 bases). Germline V gene lookup returns CDR1 SGDLS and CDR2 YYNGEE. CDR3 length: 15 residues. Based on the CDR3 plus reference TRBV9 and TRBJ1-3, the full variable domain is DSGVTQTPKHLITATGQRVTLRCSPRSGDLSVYWYQQSLDQGLQFLIQYYNGEERAKGNILERFSAQQFPDLHSELNLSSLELGDSALYFCASNTQGGDGDTIYFGEGSWLTVV.

This chain joins TRBV3-1 (or the pseudogene TRBV3-2) and TRBJ2-5; 14 positions agree with TRBD2. Germline assignment: CDR1 LGHDT and CDR2 YNNKEL (reference sequence). The CDR3 totals 16 residues. J gave up 4 bases and V 2 bases, and 3 bases lay outside the gene matches. The CDR3 region has the DNA TGTGCCAGCAGCCAAATGACTAGCGGGGGGGGAGAGACCCAGTACTTC. Its translation is CASSQMTSGGGETQYF.

The chain links TRBV19 to TRBJ1-5; the D gene is possibly TRBD1 (5 bases). CDR3 length: 15 amino acids. Trimming took 6 bases from V and 4 from J, leaving 16 bases between them. Germline V gene data show CDR1 as LNHDA and CDR2 as SQIVND (reference sequence). CDR3 DNA sequence: TGTGCCAGTAGCACAGACAGTGATCGTAATCAGCCCCAGCATTTT. Its translation is CASSTDSDRNQPQHF.

The CDR3 loop reads CASSPPDTSNQPQHF. The CDR3 DNA is TGTGCCAGCTCACCGCCGGACACAAGCAATCAGCCCCAGCATTTT. This chain links TRBV18 with TRBJ1-5; the D gene is possibly TRBD1 (5 bases). Germline V gene sequence: CDR1 KGHSH, CDR2 LQKENI. Trimming stripped 3 bases from V and 1 base from J, with 10 bases between. This CDR3 region has 15 residues.

The chain combines TRBV10-1 with TRBJ2-7, with a tentative D call TRBD2 (5 bases). CDR1 WNHNN and CDR2 SYGVQD come from the germline V gene (reference sequence). There are 13 residues in the CDR3. Trimming removed 2 bases from V and 3 bases from J, with 8 bases in between. The CDR3 spells CASSEGLRYEQYF. CDR3 coding DNA: TGCGCCAGCAGTGAGGGACTTCGCTACGAGCAGTACTTC.